A single sample is the source of the 21 T cell receptor beta chains below, sequenced in a study of T cell responses to AZD1222 COVID-19 vaccine. The table came from immunoSEQ multiplex PCR; TCRdb's copy has only in-frame clones and leaves some out. The sample has roughly 100,000 clones; roughly 89% are singletons. Sequencing used peripheral blood, obtained 28 days after the second AZD1222 dose. The receptor source for this set is an adult who received the AZD1222 COVID-19 vaccine.

This chain joins TRBV30 and TRBJ1-2; D remains ambiguous. Germline V gene sequence: CDR1 GTSNPN, CDR2 SVGIG (reference sequence). V lost 3 bases and J 1 base, leaving 12 bases between the germline ends. This CDR3 has 14 amino acids. CDR3 protein: CAWRADGNNYGYTF. The CDR3 coding sequence is TGTGCCTGGAGGGCGGACGGAAATAACTATGGCTACACCTTC.

The chain is built from TRBV6-5 and TRBJ1-1; D perhaps matches TRBD1 (6 bases). Trimming pared 6 bases from V and 1 base from J, leaving 12 bases between. This CDR3 is 14 amino acids long. Germline CDR1 reads MNHEY; CDR2 reads SVGAGI. CDR3 residues: CASSLGGPNTEAFF. Here the CDR3 DNA reads TGTGCCAGCAGCCTCGGGGGGCCGAACACTGAAGCTTTCTTT.

The rearrangement links TRBV5-6 to TRBJ2-5; D is perhaps TRBD1 or TRBD2 (7 bases each). Trimming pared 3 bases from V and 5 bases from J, leaving 14 bases between. CDR1 is SGHDT, CDR2 YYEEEE, per germline. The CDR3 spans 14 residues. The CDR3 loop is CASSSLRGGETQYF. The CDR3 region has the DNA TGTGCCAGCAGCTCCCTCAGGGGGGGGGAGACCCAGTACTTC.

This clone was picked up a small number of times. The gene calls are TRBV5-4 and TRBJ2-7, with 12 nucleotides matching TRBD2. Germline CDR1 and CDR2: SGHNT and YYREEE (reference sequence). With V trimmed by 4 bases and J by 6 bases, 8 bases remained unmatched. CDR3 length equals 15 residues. The CDR3 DNA sequence: TGTGCCAGCAGCCAGCAGACTAGCGGGAGCCTCGAGCAGTACTTC. As protein: CASSQQTSGSLEQYF.

The chain couples TRBV19 to TRBJ2-4; D is perhaps TRBD1 (5 bases). Germline values: CDR1 LNHDA, CDR2 SQIVND (reference sequence). V lost 8 bases, J lost 1 base, and 12 bases lay in between. This CDR3 has 14 residues. The CDR3 DNA sequence: TGTGCCAGTCAGGCAGGGATGGCCAAAAACATTCAGTACTTC. Its translation: CASQAGMAKNIQYF.

V usage is TRBV27 and J usage is TRBJ1-2; 7 bases map to TRBD1. V lost 6 bases to trimming and J lost 6 bases; unmatched junction nucleotides: 7. The germline V gene encodes CDR1 MNHEY and CDR2 SMNVEV (reference sequence). The CDR3 consists of 13 residues. CDR3 sequence: CASSHDREHGYTF. The CDR3 nucleotides are TGTGCCAGCAGCCACGACAGGGAACATGGCTACACCTTC.

The chain couples TRBV18 to TRBJ2-7, with D possibly being TRBD1 (5 bases). Trimming stripped 3 bases from V and 4 bases from J, with 7 bases between. The germline gives CDR1 KGHSH, CDR2 LQKENI. The CDR3 extends over 12 amino acids. CDR3 nucleotide sequence: TGTGCCAGCTCACCTACAGGATACGAGCAGTACTTC. This encodes CASSPTGYEQYF.

The V gene is TRBV19, the J gene TRBJ2-1, with D possibly matching TRBD2 (6 bases). Germline values: CDR1 LNHDA, CDR2 SQIVND (reference sequence). The CDR3 loop spans 15 amino acids. Trimming removed 6 bases at V and 0 bases at J, with 12 bases between. In nucleotides, the CDR3 is TGTGCCAGTAGGAGCCTTAGCGGCTCCTACAATGAGCAGTTCTTC. Protein product: CASRSLSGSYNEQFF.

CDR3 nucleotide sequence: TGTGCCAGCAGCTTAAACCCCACTAGCTCCGGGGAGCTGTTTTTT. Amino acid sequence: CASSLNPTSSGELFF. This chain connects TRBV7-3 to TRBJ2-2, with D tentatively TRBD2 (6 bases). The V end was cut by 1 base, the J end by 6 bases, with 12 bases between. The germline V gene has CDR1 SGHTA and CDR2 FQGTGA. The CDR3 totals 15 residues.

The gene calls are TRBV11-2 and TRBJ2-2; tentatively, D is TRBD1 (5 bases). This CDR3 has 14 residues. Germline V lookup: CDR1 SGHAT, CDR2 FQNNGV. Trimming shortened V by 2 bases and J by 6 bases, and 10 bases separated the two germline ends. CDR3 coding DNA: TGTGCCAGCAGCTTATTCCAGGGTGCCGGGGAGCTGTTTTTT. Translation gives CASSLFQGAGELFF.

The chain uses TRBV14 and TRBJ2-7; the match to TRBD1 covers 8 bases. The CDR3 runs to 15 residues. V lost 1 base to trimming and J lost 4 bases; unmatched junction nucleotides: 6. The V gene's germline CDR1 is SGHDN and CDR2 FVKESK. For the CDR3, the DNA is TGTGCCAGCAGCCAAGGACAGGGGTGGGTGTACGAGCAGTACTTC. Translation gives CASSQGQGWVYEQYF.

The J gene is TRBJ2-7, the V gene TRBV14; D not certain. The germline CDR1 and CDR2 sequences are SGHDN and FVKESK. The ends were cut back, 1 base at V and 0 bases at J, with 4 bases in the middle. The CDR3 is made up of 13 amino acids. The CDR3 coding sequence is TGTGCCAGCAGCCAAGGTAACTCCTACGAGCAGTACTTC. It encodes CASSQGNSYEQYF.

This chain connects TRBV19 to TRBJ1-2, with a possible D match to TRBD1 (6 bases). Deletions cut 5 bases from V and 11 bases from J, with 18 bases between. Germline assignment: CDR1 LNHDA and CDR2 SQIVND (reference sequence). The CDR3 runs 13 residues. The CDR3 protein is CASSSPTGHTYTF. CDR3 nucleotides: TGTGCCAGTAGTTCTCCGACAGGTCATACATACACCTTC.

This chain links TRBV7-8 with TRBJ2-1; 7 positions agree with TRBD1. Germline CDR1 is SGHVS and CDR2 is FQNEAQ. The CDR3 runs 17 residues. With V trimmed by 3 bases and J by 0 bases, 8 bases remained unmatched. CDR3 sequence (DNA): TGTGCCAGCAGCTTGTCGTTTCGACAGGGCTCCTACAATGAGCAGTTCTTC. This sequence encodes CASSLSFRQGSYNEQFF.

This chain connects TRBV27 to TRBJ1-1, with no clear D. The germline CDR1 and CDR2 sequences are MNHEY and SMNVEV (reference sequence). This CDR3 has 14 residues. Trimming shortened V by 9 bases and J by 0 bases, and 14 bases separated the two germline ends. The CDR3 DNA sequence: TGTGCCAGTTGGGAGAGACGGATGAACACTGAAGCTTTCTTT. The encoded protein is CASWERRMNTEAFF.

On this clone: Other DNA sequences from this sample encode an identical CDR3 as well. The chain joins TRBV7-2 to TRBJ1-3, with D hard to call. The CDR3 is 14 amino acids. Germline loops: CDR1 SGHTA, CDR2 FQGNSA. Trimming removed 1 base from V and 2 bases from J, with 6 bases in between. Here the CDR3 reads CASSLGGTGNTIYF. The CDR3 nucleotides read TGTGCCAGCAGCTTAGGTGGGACTGGAAACACCATATATTTT.

The sample holds a few counts of this clone. The V call is TRBV7-9, the J call TRBJ2-1, with TRBD2 matching 11 bases. The ends lost 7 bases at V and 0 bases at J; junction bases unmatched: 8. CDR1 is SEHNR, CDR2 FQNEAQ, per germline (reference sequence). This CDR3 contains 17 residues. CDR3 region: CASKGPGLAASYNEQFF. The DNA for the CDR3 is TGTGCCAGCAAGGGTCCGGGACTAGCGGCCTCCTACAATGAGCAGTTCTTC.

The gene calls are TRBV3-1 (or the pseudogene TRBV3-2) and TRBJ2-7; D unclear. Germline V gene sequence: CDR1 LGHDT, CDR2 YNNKEL (reference sequence). The CDR3 totals 13 residues. V was pared by 1 base and J by 5 bases, with 9 bases between. The CDR3 sequence: CASSQVRTHEQYF. CDR3 nucleotides: TGTGCCAGCAGCCAAGTAAGGACCCACGAGCAGTACTTC.

In this sample, this clone turned up once. The chain has TRBV28 and TRBJ1-2, with 9 bases fitting TRBD1. Germline CDR1 MDHEN, CDR2 SYDVKM. The CDR3 spans 13 residues. V gave up 10 bases and J gave up 2 bases; unmatched junction bases: 5. In nucleotides, the CDR3 is TGTGCCATCCGGGACAGGGACAACTATGGCTACACCTTC. It encodes CAIRDRDNYGYTF.

The gene calls are TRBV6-5 and TRBJ1-4; TRBD1 matches 7 bases. Germline V CDR1 and CDR2: MNHEY, SVGAGI. The CDR3 covers 16 residues. Trimming removed 2 bases from V and 0 bases from J; junction bases left unmatched: 3. The CDR3 loop is CASSYDRAPTNEKLFF. DNA for the CDR3: TGTGCCAGCAGTTACGACAGGGCCCCAACTAATGAAAAACTGTTTTTT.

The chain has TRBV2 and TRBJ2-5, with D perhaps TRBD1 or TRBD2 (7 bases each). This CDR3 contains 15 residues. The germline V gene encodes CDR1 SNHLY and CDR2 FYNNEI. V was clipped by 7 bases and J by 5 bases, with 20 bases between them. In DNA, the CDR3 is TGTGCCAGCAAGGGTACCAGGGGGGGGAGGGAGACCCAGTACTTC. The encoded protein is CASKGTRGGRETQYF.